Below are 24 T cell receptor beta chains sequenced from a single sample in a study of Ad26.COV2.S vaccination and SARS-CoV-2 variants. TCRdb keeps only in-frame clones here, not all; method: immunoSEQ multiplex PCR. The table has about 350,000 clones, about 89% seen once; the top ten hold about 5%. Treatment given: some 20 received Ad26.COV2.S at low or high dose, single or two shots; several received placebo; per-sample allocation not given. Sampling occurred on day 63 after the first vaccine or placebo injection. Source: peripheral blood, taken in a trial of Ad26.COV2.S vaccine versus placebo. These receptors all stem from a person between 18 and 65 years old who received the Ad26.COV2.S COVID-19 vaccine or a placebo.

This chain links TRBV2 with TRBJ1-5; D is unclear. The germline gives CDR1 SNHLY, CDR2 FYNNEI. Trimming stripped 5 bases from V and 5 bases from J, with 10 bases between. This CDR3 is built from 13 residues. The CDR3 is CASSPTQDQPQHF. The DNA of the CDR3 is TGTGCCAGCAGTCCCACCCAGGATCAGCCCCAGCATTTT.

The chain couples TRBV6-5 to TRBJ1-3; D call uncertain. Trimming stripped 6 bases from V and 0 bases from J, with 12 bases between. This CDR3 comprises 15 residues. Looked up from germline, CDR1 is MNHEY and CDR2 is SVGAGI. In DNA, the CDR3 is TGTGCCAGCAGATCCCAGGCAAGCTCTGGAAACACCATATATTTT. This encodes CASRSQASSGNTIYF.

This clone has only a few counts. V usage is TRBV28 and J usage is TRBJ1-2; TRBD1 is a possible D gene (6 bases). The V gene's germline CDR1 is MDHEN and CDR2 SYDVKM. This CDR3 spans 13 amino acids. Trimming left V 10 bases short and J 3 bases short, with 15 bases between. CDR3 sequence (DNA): TGTGCCACCCGACCGCCAGGGGACTATGGCTACACCTTC. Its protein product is CATRPPGDYGYTF.

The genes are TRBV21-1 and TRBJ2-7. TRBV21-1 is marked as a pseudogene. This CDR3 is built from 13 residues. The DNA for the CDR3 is TGTGCCAGCAGCAATGGCGCATCCTACGAGCAGTACTTC. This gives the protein CASSNGASYEQYF.

The DNA of the CDR3 is TGTGCCAGCAGCTTAACGACTGGGGCCAACGTCCTGACTTTC. It translates to CASSLTTGANVLTF. This chain joins TRBV7-8 and TRBJ2-6; no firm D call. Per the germline V gene, CDR1 is SGHVS and CDR2 is FQNEAQ. The CDR3 consists of 14 residues. V was clipped by 2 bases and J by 2 bases, with 4 bases between them.

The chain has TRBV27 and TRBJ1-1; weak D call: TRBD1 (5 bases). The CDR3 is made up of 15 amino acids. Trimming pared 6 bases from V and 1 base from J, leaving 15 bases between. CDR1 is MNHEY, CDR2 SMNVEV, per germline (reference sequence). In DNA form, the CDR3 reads TGTGCCAGCAGACCTTCGGGACGGAAGAACACTGAAGCTTTCTTT. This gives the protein CASRPSGRKNTEAFF.

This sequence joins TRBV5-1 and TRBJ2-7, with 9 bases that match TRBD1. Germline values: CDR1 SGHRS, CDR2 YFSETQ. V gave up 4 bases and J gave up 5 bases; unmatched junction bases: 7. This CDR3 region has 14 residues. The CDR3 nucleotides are TGCGCCAGCAGCCGGGACAGGGAGGTCCACGAGCAGTACTTC. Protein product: CASSRDREVHEQYF.

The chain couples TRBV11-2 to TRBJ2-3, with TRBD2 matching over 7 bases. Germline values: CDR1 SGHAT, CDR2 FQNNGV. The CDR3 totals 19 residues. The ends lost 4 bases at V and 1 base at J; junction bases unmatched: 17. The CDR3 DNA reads TGTGCCAGCAGCTCTAGTGGGGGGACTATGGTCAGGCGCACAGATACGCAGTATTTT. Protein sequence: CASSSSGGTMVRRTDTQYF.

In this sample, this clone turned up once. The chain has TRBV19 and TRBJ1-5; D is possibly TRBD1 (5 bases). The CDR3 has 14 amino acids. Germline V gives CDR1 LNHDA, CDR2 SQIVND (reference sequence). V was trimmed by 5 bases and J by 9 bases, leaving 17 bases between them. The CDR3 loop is CASSARDARPPQHF. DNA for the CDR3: TGTGCCAGTAGTGCCAGGGACGCGCGGCCGCCCCAGCATTTT.

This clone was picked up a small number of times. CDR3 nucleotide sequence: TGTGCCAGCGGGCTGGGACAGCGTTATGGCTACACCTTC. This gives the protein CASGLGQRYGYTF. The chain carries TRBV2 and TRBJ1-2; 7 positions match TRBD1. V was pared by 8 bases and J by 5 bases, with 8 bases of the junction left unmatched. This CDR3 has 13 residues. CDR1 and CDR2 from the germline V gene are SNHLY and FYNNEI.

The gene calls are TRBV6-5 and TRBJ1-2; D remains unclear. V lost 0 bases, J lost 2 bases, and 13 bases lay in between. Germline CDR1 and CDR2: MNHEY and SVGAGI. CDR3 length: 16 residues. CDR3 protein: CASSYSPTAHNYGYTF. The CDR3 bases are TGTGCCAGCAGTTACTCACCTACAGCCCACAACTATGGCTACACCTTC.

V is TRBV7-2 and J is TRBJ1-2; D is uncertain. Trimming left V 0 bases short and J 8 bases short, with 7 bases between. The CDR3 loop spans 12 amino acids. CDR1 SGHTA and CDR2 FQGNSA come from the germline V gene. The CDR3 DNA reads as TGTGCCAGCAGCTTAGCCGGTCGGGGCTACACCTTC. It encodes CASSLAGRGYTF. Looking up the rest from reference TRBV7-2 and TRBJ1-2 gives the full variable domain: GAGVSQSPSNKVTEKGKDVELRCDPISGHTALYWYRQSLGQGLEFLIYFQGNSAPDKSGLPSDRFSAERTGGSVSTLTIQRTQQEDSAVYLCASSLAGRGYTFGSGTRLTVV.

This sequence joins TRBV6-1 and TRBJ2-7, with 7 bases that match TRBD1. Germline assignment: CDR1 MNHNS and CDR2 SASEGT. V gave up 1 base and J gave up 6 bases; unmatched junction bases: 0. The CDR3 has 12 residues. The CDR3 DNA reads TGTGCCAGCAGTGAAGACAGGGGCGAGCAGTACTTC. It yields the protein CASSEDRGEQYF.

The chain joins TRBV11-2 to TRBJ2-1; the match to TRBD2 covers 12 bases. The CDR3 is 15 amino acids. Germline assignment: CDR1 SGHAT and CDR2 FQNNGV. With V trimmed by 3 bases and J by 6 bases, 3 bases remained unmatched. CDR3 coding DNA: TGTGCCAGCAGCTTTTCTAGCGGGAGGGGCAATGAGCAGTTCTTC. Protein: CASSFSSGRGNEQFF.

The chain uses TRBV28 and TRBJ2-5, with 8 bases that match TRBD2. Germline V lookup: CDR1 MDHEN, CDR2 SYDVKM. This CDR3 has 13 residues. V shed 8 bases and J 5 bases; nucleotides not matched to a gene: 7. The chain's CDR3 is CASQSGSRETQYF. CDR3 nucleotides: TGTGCCAGCCAGAGCGGGAGCCGGGAGACCCAGTACTTC.

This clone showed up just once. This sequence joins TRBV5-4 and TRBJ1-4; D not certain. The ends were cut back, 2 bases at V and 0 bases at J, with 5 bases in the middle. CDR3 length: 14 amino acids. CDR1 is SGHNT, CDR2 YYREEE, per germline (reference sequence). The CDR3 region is CASSFGTTNEKLFF. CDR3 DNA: TGTGCCAGCAGCTTTGGTACAACTAATGAAAAACTGTTTTTT.

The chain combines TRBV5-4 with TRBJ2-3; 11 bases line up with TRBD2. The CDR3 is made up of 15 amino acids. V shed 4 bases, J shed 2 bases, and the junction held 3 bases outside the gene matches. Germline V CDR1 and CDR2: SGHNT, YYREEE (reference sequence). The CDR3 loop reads CASSLAGGSTDTQYF. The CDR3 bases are TGTGCCAGCAGCCTAGCGGGGGGCTCCACAGATACGCAGTATTTT.

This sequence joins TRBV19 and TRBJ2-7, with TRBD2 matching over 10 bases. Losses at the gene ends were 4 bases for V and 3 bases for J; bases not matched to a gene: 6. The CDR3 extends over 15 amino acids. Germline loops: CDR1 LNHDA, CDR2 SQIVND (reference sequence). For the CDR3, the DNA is TGTGCCAGTAGTACATGGACTAGCGGAGTCTACGAGCAGTACTTC. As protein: CASSTWTSGVYEQYF. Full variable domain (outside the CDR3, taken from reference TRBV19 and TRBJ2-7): DGGITQSPKYLFRKEGQNVTLSCEQNLNHDAMYWYRQDPGQGLRLIYYSQIVNDFQKGDIAEGYSVSREKKESFPLTVTSAQKNPTAFYLCASSTWTSGVYEQYFGPGTRLTVT.

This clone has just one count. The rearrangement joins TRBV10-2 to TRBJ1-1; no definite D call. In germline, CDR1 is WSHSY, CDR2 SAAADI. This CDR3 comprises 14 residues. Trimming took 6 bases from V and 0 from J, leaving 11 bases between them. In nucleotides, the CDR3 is TGCGCCAGCAGAACAGAGATCATGAACACTGAAGCTTTCTTT. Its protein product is CASRTEIMNTEAFF.

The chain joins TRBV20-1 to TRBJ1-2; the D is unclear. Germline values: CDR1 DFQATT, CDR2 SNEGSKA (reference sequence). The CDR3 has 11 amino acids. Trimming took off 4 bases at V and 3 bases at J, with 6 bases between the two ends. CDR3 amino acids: CSATDYYGYTF. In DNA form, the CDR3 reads TGCAGTGCTACTGATTACTATGGCTACACCTTC.

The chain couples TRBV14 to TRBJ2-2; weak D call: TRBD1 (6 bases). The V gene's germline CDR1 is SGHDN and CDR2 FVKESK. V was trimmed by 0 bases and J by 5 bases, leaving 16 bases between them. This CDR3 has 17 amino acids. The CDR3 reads CASSQDLGPGVTGELFF. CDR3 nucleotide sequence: TGTGCCAGCAGCCAAGATCTGGGCCCAGGGGTTACCGGGGAGCTGTTTTTT.

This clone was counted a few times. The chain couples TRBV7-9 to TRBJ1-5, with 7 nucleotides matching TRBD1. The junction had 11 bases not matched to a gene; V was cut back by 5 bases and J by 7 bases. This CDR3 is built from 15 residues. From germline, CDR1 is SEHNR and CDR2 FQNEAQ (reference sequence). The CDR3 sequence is CASSGPTGEGQPQHF. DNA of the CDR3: TGTGCCAGCAGCGGACCAACAGGGGAAGGGCAGCCCCAGCATTTT.

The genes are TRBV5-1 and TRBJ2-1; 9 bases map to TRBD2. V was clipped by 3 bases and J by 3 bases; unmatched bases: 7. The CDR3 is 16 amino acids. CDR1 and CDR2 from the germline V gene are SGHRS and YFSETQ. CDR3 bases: TGCGCCAGCAGCTCCCGACTAGCGGAGGGCTACAATGAGCAGTTCTTC. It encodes CASSSRLAEGYNEQFF.

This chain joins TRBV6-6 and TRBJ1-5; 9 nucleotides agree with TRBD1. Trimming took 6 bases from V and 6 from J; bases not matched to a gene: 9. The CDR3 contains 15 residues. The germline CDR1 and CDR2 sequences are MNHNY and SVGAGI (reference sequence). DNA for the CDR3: TGTGCCAGCAGCGAGCCGGGACAGGGACCTCAGCCCCAGCATTTT. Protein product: CASSEPGQGPQPQHF.